This T cell receptor (beta chain) was identified during a study of shared T cell receptors in the human thymus. The CDR3 has 14 amino acids. Trimming left V 6 bases short and J 6 bases short, with 18 bases between. CDR1 MNHEY and CDR2 SMNVEV come from the germline V gene (reference sequence). Assay: immunoSEQ multiplex PCR; the TCRdb copy retains only in-frame clones and omits some. The sample lists under 850,000 clones, more than 75% seen once, with roughly 0.0097% in the top ten. This same sample was also taken into another study, of human thymus T cells. From that study: Surgeons resected thymus tissue during corrective heart surgery.

The source of this sequence is a boy less than two years old with a congenital heart defect. This chain links TRBV27 with TRBJ2-7; D remains ambiguous. Sequencing was carried out using thymocytes. The CDR3 DNA reads as TGTGCCAGCAGCCACCTGTACCGAGGATTCGAGCAGTACTTC. It specifies CASSHLYRGFEQYF.